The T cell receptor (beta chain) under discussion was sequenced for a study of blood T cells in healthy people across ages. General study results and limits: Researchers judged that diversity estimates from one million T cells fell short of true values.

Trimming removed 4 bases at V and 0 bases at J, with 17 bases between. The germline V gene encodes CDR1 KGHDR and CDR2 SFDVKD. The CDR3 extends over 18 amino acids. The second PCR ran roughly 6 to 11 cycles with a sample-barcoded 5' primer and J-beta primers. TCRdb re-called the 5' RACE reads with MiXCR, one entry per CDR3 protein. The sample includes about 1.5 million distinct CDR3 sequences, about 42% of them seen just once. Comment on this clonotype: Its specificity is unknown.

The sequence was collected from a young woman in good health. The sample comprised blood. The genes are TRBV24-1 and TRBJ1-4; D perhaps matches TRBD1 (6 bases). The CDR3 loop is CATSENTGTNATNEKLFF. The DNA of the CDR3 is TGTGCCACCAGTGAGAATACAGGGACAAACGCAACTAATGAAAAACTGTTTTTT.